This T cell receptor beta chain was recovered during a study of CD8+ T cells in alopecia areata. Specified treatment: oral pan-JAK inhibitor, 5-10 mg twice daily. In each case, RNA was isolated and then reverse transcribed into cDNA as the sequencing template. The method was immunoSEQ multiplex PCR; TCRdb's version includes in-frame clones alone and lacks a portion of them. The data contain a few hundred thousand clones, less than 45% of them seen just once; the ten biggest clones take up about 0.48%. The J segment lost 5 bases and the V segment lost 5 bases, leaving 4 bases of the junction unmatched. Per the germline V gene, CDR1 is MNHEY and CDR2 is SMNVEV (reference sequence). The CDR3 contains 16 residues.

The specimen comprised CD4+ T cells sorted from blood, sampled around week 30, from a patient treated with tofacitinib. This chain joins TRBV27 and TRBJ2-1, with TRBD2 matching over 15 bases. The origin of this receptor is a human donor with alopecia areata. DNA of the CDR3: TGTGCCAGCAGTCCGAGGACTAGCGGGAGGGACAATGAGCAGTTCTTC. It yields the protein CASSPRTSGRDNEQFF.